These 7 T cell receptor beta chains came from one sample sequenced in a study of T cells in narcolepsy. The table came from immunoSEQ multiplex PCR; TCRdb's copy has only in-frame clones and leaves some out. This sample yields about 32,000 clones, of which roughly four fifths are seen a single time; roughly 0.7% belongs to the top ten. What was sequenced was memory (CD45RA-) CD4+ T cells from blood. The receptors were gathered from a human donor in good health.

The chain links TRBV5-6 to TRBJ2-1, with 9 positions matching TRBD1. Germline trimming cut 3 bases from V and 2 bases from J; bases unmatched to any gene: 0. The CDR3 extends over 14 amino acids. Germline CDR1 and CDR2: SGHDT and YYEEEE. CDR3 DNA: TGTGCCAGCAGCTGGGACAGGGCCTACAATGAGCAGTTCTTC. As protein: CASSWDRAYNEQFF.

This sequence joins TRBV7-2 and TRBJ2-7; 9 bases match TRBD1. CDR1 is SGHTA and CDR2 is FQGNSA in the germline V gene. CDR3 length equals 15 residues. The V and J ends lost 3 bases and 7 bases, in that order; junction bases with no gene match: 10. CDR3 nucleotide sequence: TGTGCCAGCAGCTTGGAACTACAGGGGGCGGGGGAGCAGTACTTC. It specifies CASSLELQGAGEQYF. Full variable domain (outside the CDR3, taken from reference TRBV7-2 and TRBJ2-7): GAGVSQSPSNKVTEKGKDVELRCDPISGHTALYWYRQSLGQGLEFLIYFQGNSAPDKSGLPSDRFSAERTGGSVSTLTIQRTQQEDSAVYLCASSLELQGAGEQYFGPGTRLTVT.

This chain uses TRBV4-1 with TRBJ1-1; TRBD1 might be the D (5 bases). Trimming cost V 3 bases and J 8 bases, with 22 bases left between them. The germline gives CDR1 MGHRA, CDR2 YSYEKL. The length of the CDR3 is 16 residues. The CDR3 sequence is CASSHILTRDPGEAFF. The CDR3 coding sequence is TGCGCCAGCAGCCACATTCTAACACGGGACCCGGGGGAAGCTTTCTTT.

This chain links TRBV7-2 with TRBJ2-1, with 7 bases identical to TRBD1. V was pared by 4 bases and J by 8 bases, with 8 bases of the junction left unmatched. The CDR3 consists of 14 residues. The germline V gene encodes CDR1 SGHTA and CDR2 FQGNSA. The CDR3 DNA follows: TGTGCCAGCAGCTCCCGACAGGGCAGCGATGAGCAGTTCTTC. Its translation: CASSSRQGSDEQFF.

The V gene is TRBV10-3, the J gene TRBJ2-1; 8 bases are shared with TRBD2. Germline values: CDR1 ENHRY, CDR2 SYGVKD. J was trimmed by 6 bases and V by 8 bases; bases with no gene match: 6. The CDR3 is 13 residues long. The CDR3 loop reads CAISLTSGNEQFF. The CDR3 DNA reads as TGTGCCATCTCTCTAACTAGCGGCAATGAGCAGTTCTTC.

The V and J genes are TRBV6-5 and TRBJ1-6; D gene uncertain. This CDR3 contains 15 residues. Trimming took 7 bases from V and 8 from J, leaving 18 bases between them. Germline V gene lookup returns CDR1 MNHEY and CDR2 SVGAGI. CDR3 sequence: CASKTPSSFHSPLHF. The CDR3 DNA reads as TGTGCCAGCAAAACCCCCAGCTCGTTCCATTCACCCCTCCACTTT.

This clone was detected only once. This chain links TRBV6-6 with TRBJ2-1; TRBD2 might be the D (5 bases). The V gene lost 0 bases and the J gene lost 10 bases, with 10 bases spanning the gap. CDR1 is MNHNY and CDR2 is SVGAGI in the germline V gene (reference sequence). The CDR3 extends over 13 amino acids. For the CDR3, the DNA is TGTGCCAGCAGTTACTCGGAGGAGCGGGAGCAGTTCTTC. This gives the protein CASSYSEEREQFF.